This is a list of T cell receptor beta chains from one sample in a study of blood T cell repertoires in COVID-19. The data were produced by immunoSEQ multiplex PCR, yet TCRdb's version contains in-frame clones alone and is incomplete. The sample consists of about 220,000 clones, about four fifths of them appearing once. Material for sequencing was PBMCs or T cells enriched from blood (not recorded which). The origin of the receptors is a woman aged 50 to 60 who had been exposed to COVID-19. The conserved cysteine and the conserved F or W are not part of the CDR3 here.

>TRBJ2-7|TRBV6-1
ASSEMTGGSYEQY
>TRBJ2-1|TRBV5-1
ASSLEGPPDEQF
>TRBJ1-2|TRBV3-1/TRBV3-2
ASSHELYGYT
>TRBJ2-7|TRBV7-8
ASSLVAGGYEQY
>TRBJ2-1|TRBV7-7
ASSLDSHNEQF
>TRBJ2-7|TRBV6-5
ASTLVAGPYEQY
>TRBJ1-2|TRBV28
ASSLTGEYGYT
>TRBJ2-7|TRBV5-1
ASSLSGGLYEQY
>TRBJ1-6|TRBV6-5
ASLRREGNSPLH
>TRBJ1-2|TRBV2
ASTEGGVYGYT
>TRBJ2-7|TRBV4-1
ASSQTSGGLYEQY